This TCR beta chain came from a study of T cell responses to AZD1222 COVID-19 vaccine (dated by TCRdb to the early 2020s). For the wider study: Because spike-specific TCR depth and breadth did not differ between the two schedules, AZD1222 recipients who got a second dose at roughly 4 weeks were pooled with those who got a second dose at roughly 12 weeks. A total of 233 trial participants underwent TCR sequencing, of whom 207 received two doses of AZD1222 and some 25 received two doses of the MenACWY control vaccine. Trial participants were enrolled by age into 18-55, 56-69 and 70-plus year subgroups, with about 150, 28 and 57 TCR-sequenced participants respectively. Beyond this particular receptor, the publication reports: The 56-69-year group was small, and its depth increase did not reach significance, likely because of low power. Reportedly, close to half of the unique spike-specific TCRs recognized epitopes lying outside the regions that are mutated in the B.1.351 and B.1.1.7 variants. After two AZD1222 doses, both the breadth and the depth of spike-specific TCRs were significantly higher than at day 0 and than in MenACWY recipients. Because no day 14 peak-response samples were available, repertoires were characterized only after the peak T cell response. CD4 TCRs associated with the vaccine covered the entire spike protein, and the dominant responses were in regions 160-218 and 743-854. Conclusions about previously exposed vaccinees are limited because only six or seven AZD1222 recipients were SARS-CoV-2 seropositive at baseline. Participants were mostly white British, with more females than males. The authors suggested clonal diversity may have been underestimated.

Looking up the germline V gene (reference sequence) yields CDR1 SGHNT and CDR2 YYREEE. Measured from the cysteine to the phenylalanine, the CDR3 is 16 residues long. The retained sequence is limited to the CDR3, 48 bases, with the frame set at the first base. V is trimmed back by 3 bases and J by 6 bases, and the junction contains 7 bases that no gene match accounts for. This specimen's time point label, per the study, means: baseline before first vaccination. Samples from vaccinated people were obtained from the UK trials COV001 and COV002, which included a single-blind randomized controlled phase 2/3 trial of AZD1222 (ChAdOx1 nCoV-19) in healthy adults. For TCRbeta chain sequencing, PBMC samples were collected from trial participants at day 0 and at day 28 after the second dose. The CDR3 regions of human TCRbeta chains were analyzed by immunosequencing. The original pipeline was this. TCRs in the repertoires were matched against a reference library of SARS-CoV-2-specific TCRs that had been generated with the MIRA antigen-specificity platform. Breadth meant the fraction of unique TCRs that were SARS-CoV-2-associated, whereas depth meant the fraction of total T cells that were SARS-CoV-2-associated. Using the MIRA data, each spike-specific TCR was assigned both to the spike region to which the TCR was reactive and to a CD4 or CD8 class. Log10-transformed breadth and depth values were compared by one-way ANOVA with Sidak's multiple comparisons tests. TCRdb stores this immuneACCESS table with in-frame sequences only. Part of the clones is absent; in the studies checked, under half of the shortfall reflects unresolved V genes, and no reason is known for the rest. V and J calls and clone size are copied from that table; D and trimming were computed from the DNA. The sample has roughly 65,000 clones on record, about 80% of them singletons. The leading ten clones occupy around 10% of the sample.

As for this clone: The antigen this receptor binds is unknown. Within one base of it there is no much larger clone, and no base qualities were kept.

The rearrangement combines TRBV5-4 with TRBJ2-2; 11 bases in between match TRBD1. The sequence derives from an adult in good health. The sequenced sample was peripheral blood, obtained on day 0 of AZD1222 vaccination. The bases read TGTGCCAGCAGCTCCCGGGACAGGGGGGGATCCGGGGAGCTGTTTTTT. This codes for CASSSRDRGGSGELFF.